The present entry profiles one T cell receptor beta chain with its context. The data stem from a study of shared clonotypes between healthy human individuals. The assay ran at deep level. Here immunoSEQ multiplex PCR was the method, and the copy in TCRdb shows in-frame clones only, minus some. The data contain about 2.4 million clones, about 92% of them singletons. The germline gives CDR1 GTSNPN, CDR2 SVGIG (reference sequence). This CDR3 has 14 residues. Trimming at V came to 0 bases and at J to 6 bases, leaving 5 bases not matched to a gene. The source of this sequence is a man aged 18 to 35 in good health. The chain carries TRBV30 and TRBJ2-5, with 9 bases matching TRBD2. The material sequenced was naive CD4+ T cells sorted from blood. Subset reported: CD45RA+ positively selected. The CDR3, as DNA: TGTGCCTGGAGTGTTGATAGCGGGAGACAGACCCAGTACTTC. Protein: CAWSVDSGRQTQYF. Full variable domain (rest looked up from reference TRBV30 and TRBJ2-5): SQTIHQWPATLVQPVGSPLSLECTVEGTSNPNLYWYRQAAGRGLQLLFYSVGIGQISSEVPQNLSASRPQDRQFILSSKKLLLSDSGFYLCAWSVDSGRQTQYFGPGTRLLVL.